This T cell receptor beta chain was profiled in a study of cytomegalovirus exposure and HLA in healthy donors. In the study overall: The roughly 130 validation repertoires, a later analysis reported, used the same platform as the 550 to 700 repertoires from the first cohort. Whole-study results and caveats: Among TCR beta chains, those listed as cytomegalovirus-associated numbered 164.

The CDR3 has 17 residues. Germline V gene sequence: CDR1 LNHDA, CDR2 SQIVND (reference sequence). Trimming took 4 bases from V and 0 from J; bases not matched to a gene: 7. This clone appeared once. What it recognizes is unknown. Repertoires were generated with immunoSEQ multiplex PCR, while TCRdb's copy carries only in-frame clones and drops some. The sample records tens of thousands of clones, roughly 94% being singletons. Input material: PBMCs. This clonotype was obtained from a man younger than 35 in good health and CMV-seropositive. The chain has TRBV19 and TRBJ1-5, with 9 bases fitting TRBD1. In DNA form, the CDR3 reads TGTGCCAGTAGTAACCGACAGGGGGGCTATAGCAATCAGCCCCAGCATTTT. It specifies CASSNRQGGYSNQPQHF. Using reference TRBV19 and TRBJ1-5 for the parts outside the CDR3, the full variable domain is DGGITQSPKYLFRKEGQNVTLSCEQNLNHDAMYWYRQDPGQGLRLIYYSQIVNDFQKGDIAEGYSVSREKKESFPLTVTSAQKNPTAFYLCASSNRQGGYSNQPQHFGDGTRLSIL.